Presented here are 27 T cell receptor beta chains from one specimen sequenced in a study of shared clonotypes between healthy human individuals. Sequenced by immunoSEQ multiplex PCR; TCRdb stores in-frame clones only, minus some. The repertoire consists of a few hundred thousand clones, with approximately 96% occurring once and the leading ten covering 0.25% to 0.35%. The sample taken for sequencing was memory CD8+ T cells sorted from blood. Sample subset: CD45RO+ cells pooled with CCR7-negative TemRA cells. All receptors come from a man younger than 45 in good health.

This clone has a single count. This chain links TRBV4-1 with TRBJ2-6, with D tentatively TRBD1 (5 bases). CDR1 MGHRA and CDR2 YSYEKL come from the germline V gene. The CDR3 is 16 amino acids. Trimming pared 1 base from V and 2 bases from J, leaving 9 bases between. In nucleotides, the CDR3 is TGCGCCAGCAGCCAAGGCAGGGCGGCTGGGGCCAACGTCCTGACTTTC. This encodes CASSQGRAAGANVLTF.

The chain couples TRBV6-1 to TRBJ2-7, with a possible D match to TRBD1 (6 bases). The CDR3 is 15 amino acids. In germline, CDR1 is MNHNS, CDR2 SASEGT. Trimming took off 6 bases at V and 4 bases at J, with 19 bases between the two ends. The CDR3, as DNA: TGTGCCAGCAGCCTTGGGACATCTCCTCCATACGAGCAGTACTTC. Translation gives CASSLGTSPPYEQYF.

The chain links TRBV6-5 to TRBJ1-2; D is undetermined. Germline V gives CDR1 MNHEY, CDR2 SVGAGI. Deletions cut 0 bases from V and 6 bases from J, with 5 bases between. This CDR3 is built from 12 residues. CDR3 sequence: CASSYSGDGYTF. The CDR3 nucleotides read TGTGCCAGCAGTTACTCGGGAGATGGCTACACCTTC.

This chain uses TRBV5-1 with TRBJ1-4; D is perhaps TRBD1 (6 bases). This CDR3 has 16 amino acids. The V and J ends lost 3 bases and 2 bases respectively, with 14 bases between them. The V gene's germline CDR1 is SGHRS and CDR2 YFSETQ. CDR3 in amino acids: CASSSRGTLTNEKLFF. The CDR3 bases are TGCGCCAGCAGCTCAAGAGGGACACTGACTAATGAAAAACTGTTTTTT.

The chain links TRBV12-1 to TRBJ2-1. TRBV12-1 is tagged as a pseudogene. This CDR3 is built from 18 residues. The CDR3 is CASSFAPSGPISYNEQFF. CDR3 sequence (DNA): TGTGCCAGCAGCTTTGCGCCCTCGGGCCCGATCTCCTACAATGAGCAGTTCTTC.

The chain joins TRBV5-1 to TRBJ2-1, with 7 nucleotides matching TRBD2. This CDR3 region has 14 residues. J lost 5 bases, V lost 0 bases, and 2 bases had no gene match. Per the germline V gene, CDR1 is SGHRS and CDR2 is YFSETQ. The chain's CDR3 is CASSLASGDNEQFF. CDR3 coding DNA: TGCGCCAGCAGCTTGGCTAGCGGAGACAATGAGCAGTTCTTC. Variable domain in full (rest from reference TRBV5-1 and TRBJ2-1): KAGVTQTPRYLIKTRGQQVTLSCSPISGHRSVSWYQQTPGQGLQFLFEYFSETQRNKGNFPGRFSGRQFSNSRSEMNVSTLELGDSALYLCASSLASGDNEQFFGPGTRLTVL.

The sample holds one count of this clone. The chain couples TRBV30 to TRBJ2-1, with 7 bases matching TRBD2. Germline V gene lookup returns CDR1 GTSNPN and CDR2 SVGIG (reference sequence). With 3 bases clipped from V and 15 bases from J, the junction kept 11 bases outside the gene matches. This CDR3 is 12 amino acids long. The CDR3, as DNA: TGTGCCTGGAGCTTAGATTGGACTAGGGTGTTCTTC. It is translated as CAWSLDWTRVFF. The full variable domain, with the rest looked up from reference TRBV30 and TRBJ2-1, is SQTIHQWPATLVQPVGSPLSLECTVEGTSNPNLYWYRQAAGRGLQLLFYSVGIGQISSEVPQNLSASRPQDRQFILSSKKLLLSDSGFYLCAWSLDWTRVFFGPGTRLTVL.

This clone was detected only once. The chain employs TRBV20-1 and TRBJ2-7; D unclear. Per germline, CDR1 DFQATT and CDR2 SNEGSKA (reference sequence). The CDR3 runs to 11 residues. The V and J ends lost 3 bases and 2 bases respectively, with 5 bases between them. CDR3 amino acids: CSASTPYEQYF. CDR3 DNA: TGCAGTGCTAGTACCCCCTACGAGCAGTACTTC.

The genes are TRBV7-6 and TRBJ2-3; D call uncertain. V lost 1 base to trimming and J lost 2 bases, with 10 bases between them. Germline CDR1 SGHVS, CDR2 FNYEAQ. The CDR3 is made up of 15 amino acids. This chain's CDR3 is CASSLDAWNTDTQYF. The CDR3 nucleotides are TGTGCCAGCAGCTTAGACGCCTGGAACACAGATACGCAGTATTTT.

The CDR3 region has the DNA TGCGCCAGCAGCTACAGCTCTGGGGCCAACGTCCTGACTTTC. Amino acid sequence: CASSYSSGANVLTF. V usage is TRBV5-1 and J usage is TRBJ2-6, with D unresolved. Looked up from germline, CDR1 is SGHRS and CDR2 is YFSETQ. This CDR3 region has 14 residues. The V gene lost 3 bases and the J gene lost 0 bases, with 4 bases spanning the gap.

The chain couples TRBV18 to TRBJ2-3; 10 bases line up with TRBD2. This CDR3 is 16 amino acids long. After removal of 3 bases from V and 6 bases from J, the junction contained 9 bases not matched to a gene. Germline V CDR1 and CDR2: KGHSH, LQKENI. CDR3 nucleotide sequence: TGTGCCAGCTCACCCAGGCTAGCGGGAGAGGGGGATACGCAGTATTTT. Encoded protein: CASSPRLAGEGDTQYF.

Notes on this clone: The identical CDR3 is also encoded by other nucleotide sequences in the sample. The chain couples TRBV27 to TRBJ1-5; D gene unclear. The CDR3 is 14 amino acids. Between the trimmed V and J ends, which lost 0 bases and 2 bases, there was a span of 5 bases. CDR1 is MNHEY and CDR2 is SMNVEV in the germline V gene (reference sequence). Here the CDR3 DNA reads TGTGCCAGCAGTTTATCGAGGGGCAATCAGCCCCAGCATTTT. Its protein is CASSLSRGNQPQHF.

This chain connects TRBV6-1 to TRBJ1-5, with D possibly matching TRBD1 (5 bases). CDR1 and CDR2 from the germline V gene are MNHNS and SASEGT. Trimming cost V 1 base and J 2 bases, with 9 bases left between them. This CDR3 spans 15 amino acids. CDR3 in amino acids: CASSEVGGGNQPQHF. Written as DNA, the CDR3 is TGTGCCAGCAGTGAAGTGGGGGGGGGCAATCAGCCCCAGCATTTT.

The chain combines TRBV19 with TRBJ2-1; 9 nucleotides match TRBD2. This CDR3 contains 14 residues. With V trimmed by 10 bases and J by 7 bases, 11 bases remained unmatched. Germline CDR1 LNHDA, CDR2 SQIVND (reference sequence). The CDR3 loop reads CATLSGRVGNEQFF. As DNA, the CDR3 is TGTGCCACCCTTAGCGGGAGAGTTGGGAATGAGCAGTTCTTC.

This clone was observed once. CDR3 in amino acids: CSVGGQSSYNEQFF. The DNA of the CDR3 is TGCAGCGTTGGGGGCCAGAGCTCCTACAATGAGCAGTTCTTC. The chain is built from TRBV29-1 and TRBJ2-1, with a weak D call TRBD1 (5 bases). The V gene's germline CDR1 is SQVTM and CDR2 ANQGSEA. The CDR3 sequence is 14 residues long. The V end was cut by 4 bases, the J end by 0 bases, with 10 bases between.

This chain links TRBV28 with TRBJ2-3; 9 bases fit TRBD2. CDR3 length equals 16 residues. The V gene end was trimmed by 4 bases and the J gene end by 1 base; junction bases not matched to a gene: 6. The germline V gene encodes CDR1 MDHEN and CDR2 SYDVKM. The CDR3 bases are TGTGCCAGCAGTTCCCCCCGACTAGCGGGCACAGATACGCAGTATTTT. It translates to CASSSPRLAGTDTQYF.

V usage is TRBV5-1 and J usage is TRBJ2-5; TRBD2 matches at 9 bases. Germline assignment: CDR1 SGHRS and CDR2 YFSETQ. After removal of 0 bases from V and 5 bases from J, the junction contained 5 bases not matched to a gene. This CDR3 has 15 amino acids. CDR3 sequence reads: CASSLDLAGVETQYF. The CDR3 DNA reads as TGCGCCAGCAGCTTGGACTTAGCGGGAGTGGAGACCCAGTACTTC.

This chain joins TRBV2 and TRBJ2-5, with TRBD2 identical over 10 bases. This CDR3 spans 15 amino acids. Germline CDR1 is SNHLY and CDR2 is FYNNEI. After removal of 8 bases from V and 4 bases from J, the junction contained 10 bases not matched to a gene. CDR3 nucleotides: TGTGCCAGCCGGGCTAGCGGGAGCGGCGGAGAGACCCAGTACTTC. Residues: CASRASGSGGETQYF.

The chain has TRBV7-2 and TRBJ2-3; 7 nucleotides match TRBD1. This CDR3 comprises 17 residues. Germline CDR1 is SGHTA and CDR2 is FQGNSA. Trimming took 2 bases from V and 2 from J; bases not matched to a gene: 10. DNA for the CDR3: TGTGCCAGCAGCTTAAGGGGGCCAGGGGGAATCACAGATACGCAGTATTTT. This encodes CASSLRGPGGITDTQYF. Using reference TRBV7-2 and TRBJ2-3 for the parts outside the CDR3, the full variable domain is GAGVSQSPSNKVTEKGKDVELRCDPISGHTALYWYRQSLGQGLEFLIYFQGNSAPDKSGLPSDRFSAERTGGSVSTLTIQRTQQEDSAVYLCASSLRGPGGITDTQYFGPGTRLTVL.

The chain recombines TRBV5-1 with TRBJ2-3, with TRBD1 as a possible D gene (6 bases). Trimming took off 0 bases at V and 5 bases at J, with 13 bases between the two ends. The germline gives CDR1 SGHRS, CDR2 YFSETQ. The CDR3 length is 15 residues. CDR3 coding DNA: TGCGCCAGCAGCTTGGTACAGGGTCCCCAAGATACGCAGTATTTT. Its translation: CASSLVQGPQDTQYF.

This sequence joins TRBV4-1 and TRBJ2-5; 7 bases match TRBD2. There are 16 residues in the CDR3. Germline assignment: CDR1 MGHRA and CDR2 YSYEKL. With V trimmed by 2 bases and J by 2 bases, 8 bases remained unmatched. The CDR3 DNA sequence: TGCGCCAGCAGCCAACACCTTGCTAGCGGACAAGAGACCCAGTACTTC. It codes for CASSQHLASGQETQYF.

The chain links TRBV16 to TRBJ1-2; tentative D call: TRBD1 (5 bases). CDR1 is KGHSY and CDR2 is FQNENV in the germline V gene. The V and J ends lost 0 bases and 4 bases respectively, with 12 bases between them. This CDR3 spans 15 amino acids. CDR3 residues: CASSQSVQGLYGYTF. DNA for the CDR3: TGTGCCAGCAGCCAATCGGTGCAGGGTCTCTATGGCTACACCTTC.

The rearrangement joins TRBV5-1 to TRBJ2-7; 10 bases are shared with TRBD1. V lost 2 bases, J lost 9 bases, and 8 bases stayed unmatched. CDR3 size: 14 residues. Per germline, CDR1 SGHRS and CDR2 YFSETQ. In DNA, the CDR3 is TGCGCCAGCAGCTTTCGGGACAGGGGATTTGGGCAGTACTTC. Amino acid sequence: CASSFRDRGFGQYF.

The V and J genes are TRBV19 and TRBJ2-2, with D tentatively TRBD2 (5 bases). The germline V gene has CDR1 LNHDA and CDR2 SQIVND (reference sequence). The ends were cut back, 4 bases at V and 3 bases at J, with 15 bases in the middle. CDR3 length: 16 amino acids. The chain's CDR3 is CASSKRLFGDTGELFF. Here the CDR3 DNA reads TGTGCCAGTAGTAAGCGGCTATTCGGCGACACCGGGGAGCTGTTTTTT.

This sequence joins TRBV5-1 and TRBJ2-5; possibly TRBD2 for D (6 bases). The CDR3 totals 14 residues. V was pared by 4 bases and J by 2 bases, with 12 bases between. Looked up from germline, CDR1 is SGHRS and CDR2 is YFSETQ. For the CDR3, the DNA is TGCGCCAGCAGCCCTGGCCGGGAGCAAGAGACCCAGTACTTC. Translated: CASSPGREQETQYF. Supplemented by reference TRBV5-1 and TRBJ2-5, the full variable domain reads KAGVTQTPRYLIKTRGQQVTLSCSPISGHRSVSWYQQTPGQGLQFLFEYFSETQRNKGNFPGRFSGRQFSNSRSEMNVSTLELGDSALYLCASSPGREQETQYFGPGTRLLVL.

The V gene is TRBV29-1, the J gene TRBJ2-1; the D is unclear. This CDR3 is 9 amino acids long. Germline CDR1 is SQVTM and CDR2 is ANQGSEA. V was shortened by 3 bases and J by 6 bases, with 0 bases between the two germline ends. The DNA for the CDR3 is TGCAGCGTTGACAATGAGCAGTTCTTC. Encoded protein: CSVDNEQFF.

The gene calls are TRBV10-3 and TRBJ2-5, with D unclear. The germline V gene has CDR1 ENHRY and CDR2 SYGVKD. Trimming pared 7 bases from V and 2 bases from J, leaving 5 bases between. This CDR3 comprises 11 residues. The chain's CDR3 is CAITGQETQYF. The CDR3 DNA reads as TGTGCCATCACAGGACAAGAGACCCAGTACTTC.